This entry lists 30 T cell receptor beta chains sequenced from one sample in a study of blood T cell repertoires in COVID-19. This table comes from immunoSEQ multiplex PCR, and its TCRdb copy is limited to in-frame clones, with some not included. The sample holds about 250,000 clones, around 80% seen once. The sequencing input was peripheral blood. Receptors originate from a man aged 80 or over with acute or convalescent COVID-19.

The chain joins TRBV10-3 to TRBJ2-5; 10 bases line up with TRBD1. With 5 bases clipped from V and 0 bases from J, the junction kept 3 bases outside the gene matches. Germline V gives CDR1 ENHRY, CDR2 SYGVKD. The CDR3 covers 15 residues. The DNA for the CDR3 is TGTGCCATCAGTCCCGGGACAGGGGACCAAGAGACCCAGTACTTC. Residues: CAISPGTGDQETQYF.

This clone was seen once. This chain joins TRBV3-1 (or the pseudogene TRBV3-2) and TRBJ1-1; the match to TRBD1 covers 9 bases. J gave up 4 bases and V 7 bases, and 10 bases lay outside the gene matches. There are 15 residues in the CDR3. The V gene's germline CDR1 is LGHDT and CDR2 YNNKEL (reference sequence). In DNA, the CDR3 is TGTGCCAGCACCACAGTACAGGGGGCGAGCACTGAAGCTTTCTTT. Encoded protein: CASTTVQGASTEAFF.

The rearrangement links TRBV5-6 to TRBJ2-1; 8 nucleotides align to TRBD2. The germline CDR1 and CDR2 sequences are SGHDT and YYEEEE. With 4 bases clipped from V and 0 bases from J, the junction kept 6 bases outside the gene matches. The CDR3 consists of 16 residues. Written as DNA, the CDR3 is TGTGCCAGCAGCCCCTCCGGGACTAGCTCCTACAATGAGCAGTTCTTC. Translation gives CASSPSGTSSYNEQFF.

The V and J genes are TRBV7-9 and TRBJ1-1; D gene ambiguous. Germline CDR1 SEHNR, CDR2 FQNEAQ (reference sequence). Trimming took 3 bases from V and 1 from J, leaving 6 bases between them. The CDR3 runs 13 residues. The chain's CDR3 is CASSFEGNTEAFF. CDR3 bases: TGTGCCAGCAGCTTCGAGGGGAACACTGAAGCTTTCTTT.

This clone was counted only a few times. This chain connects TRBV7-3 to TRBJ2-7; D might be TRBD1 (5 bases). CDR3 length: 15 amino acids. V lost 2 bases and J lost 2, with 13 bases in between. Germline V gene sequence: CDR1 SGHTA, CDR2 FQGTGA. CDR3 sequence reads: CASSLDSSWPYEQYF. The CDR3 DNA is TGTGCCAGCAGCTTAGACAGCTCATGGCCCTACGAGCAGTACTTC.

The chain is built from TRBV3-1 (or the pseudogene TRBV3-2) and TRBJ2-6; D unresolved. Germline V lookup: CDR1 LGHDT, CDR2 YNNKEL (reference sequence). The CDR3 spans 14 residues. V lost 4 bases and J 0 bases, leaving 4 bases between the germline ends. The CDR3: CASSPSSGANVLTF. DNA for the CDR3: TGTGCCAGCAGCCCCAGCTCTGGGGCCAACGTCCTGACTTTC.

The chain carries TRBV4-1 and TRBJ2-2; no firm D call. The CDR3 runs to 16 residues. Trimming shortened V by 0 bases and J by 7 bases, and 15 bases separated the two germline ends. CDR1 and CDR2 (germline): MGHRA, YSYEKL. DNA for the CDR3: TGCGCCAGCAGCCAAGAGGGTGGCCCAGGCCGCGGGGAGCTGTTTTTT. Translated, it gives CASSQEGGPGRGELFF.

CDR3 loop: CASRTVNEKLFF. The DNA of the CDR3 is TGTGCCAGCAGGACAGTTAATGAAAAACTGTTTTTT. The chain joins TRBV6-5 to TRBJ1-4; tentatively, D is TRBD1 (5 bases). The CDR3 totals 12 residues. The V end lost 6 bases, the J end lost 4 bases, and 6 bases lay between the germline ends. Germline V CDR1 and CDR2: MNHEY, SVGAGI.

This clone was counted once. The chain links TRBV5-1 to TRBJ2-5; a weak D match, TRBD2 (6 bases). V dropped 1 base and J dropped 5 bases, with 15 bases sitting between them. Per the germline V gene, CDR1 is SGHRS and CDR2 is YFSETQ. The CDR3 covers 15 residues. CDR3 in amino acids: CASSLRPGVAETQYF. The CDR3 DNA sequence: TGCGCCAGCAGCTTGAGGCCGGGAGTCGCCGAGACCCAGTACTTC.

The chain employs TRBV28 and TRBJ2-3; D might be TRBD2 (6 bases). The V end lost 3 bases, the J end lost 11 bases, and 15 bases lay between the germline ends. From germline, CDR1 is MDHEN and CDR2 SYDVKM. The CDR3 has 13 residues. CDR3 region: CASSLVSGWQQYF. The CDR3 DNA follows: TGTGCCAGCAGTTTGGTGAGCGGGTGGCAGCAGTATTTT.

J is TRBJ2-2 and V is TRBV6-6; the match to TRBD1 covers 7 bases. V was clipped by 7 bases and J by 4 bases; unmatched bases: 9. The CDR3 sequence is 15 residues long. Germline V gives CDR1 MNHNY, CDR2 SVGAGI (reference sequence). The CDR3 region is CASIVDRVGTGELFF. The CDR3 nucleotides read TGTGCCAGCATTGTCGACAGGGTCGGCACCGGGGAGCTGTTTTTT.

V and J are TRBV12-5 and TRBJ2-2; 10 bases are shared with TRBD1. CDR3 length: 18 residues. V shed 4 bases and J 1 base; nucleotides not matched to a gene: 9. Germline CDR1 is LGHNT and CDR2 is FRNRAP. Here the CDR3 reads CASGSRDRGEENTGELFF. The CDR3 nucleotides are TGTGCTAGTGGTTCCCGGGACAGGGGTGAGGAGAACACCGGGGAGCTGTTTTTT.

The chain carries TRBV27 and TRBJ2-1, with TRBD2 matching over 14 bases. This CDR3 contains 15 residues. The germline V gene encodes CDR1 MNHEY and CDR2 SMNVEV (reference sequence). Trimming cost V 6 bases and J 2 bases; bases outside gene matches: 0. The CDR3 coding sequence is TGTGCCAGCAGGGGACTAGCGGGGGCCTACAATGAGCAGTTCTTC. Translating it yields CASRGLAGAYNEQFF.

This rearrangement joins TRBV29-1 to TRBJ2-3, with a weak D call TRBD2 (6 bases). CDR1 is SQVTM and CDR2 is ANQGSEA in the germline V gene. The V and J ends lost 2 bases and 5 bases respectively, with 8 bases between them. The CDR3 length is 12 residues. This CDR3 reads CSVESGEDTQYF. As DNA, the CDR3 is TGCAGCGTTGAATCGGGGGAAGATACGCAGTATTTT.

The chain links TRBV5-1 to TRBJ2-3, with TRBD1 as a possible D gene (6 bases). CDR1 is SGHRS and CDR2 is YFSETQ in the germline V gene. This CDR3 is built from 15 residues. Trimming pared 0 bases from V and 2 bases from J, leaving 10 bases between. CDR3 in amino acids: CASSLGGHDTDTQYF. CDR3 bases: TGCGCCAGCAGCTTGGGGGGACACGACACAGATACGCAGTATTTT.

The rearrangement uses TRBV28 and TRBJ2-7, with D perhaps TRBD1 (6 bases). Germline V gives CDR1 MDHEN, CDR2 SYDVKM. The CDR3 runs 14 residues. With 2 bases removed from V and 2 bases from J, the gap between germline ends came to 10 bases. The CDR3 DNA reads TGTGCCAGCAGTTTAACAGGGTATCCCTACGAGCAGTACTTC. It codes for CASSLTGYPYEQYF.

This CDR3 is CASSLTSGKTGELFF. CDR3 nucleotide sequence: TGTGCCAGCAGTCTTACCAGCGGGAAAACCGGGGAGCTGTTTTTT. This chain connects TRBV11-2 to TRBJ2-2; 7 bases fit TRBD2. Germline V lookup: CDR1 SGHAT, CDR2 FQNNGV. V trimming: 6 bases; J trimming: 5 bases; junction bases outside the gene matches: 9. This CDR3 has 15 amino acids.

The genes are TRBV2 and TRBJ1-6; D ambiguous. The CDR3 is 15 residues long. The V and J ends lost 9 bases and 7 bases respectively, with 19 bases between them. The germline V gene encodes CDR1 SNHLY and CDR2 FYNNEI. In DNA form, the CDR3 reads TGTGCCAGTCTCCGGGGTCCAGAGACAAATTCACCCCTCCACTTT. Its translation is CASLRGPETNSPLHF.

The CDR3 DNA follows: TGTGTAACCTCGCGGGATACCGCCGGGGAGCTGTTTTTT. This gives the protein CVTSRDTAGELFF. V gene TRBV6-5 combines with J gene TRBJ2-2; a possible D gene is TRBD2 (6 bases). Germline V gene lookup returns CDR1 MNHEY and CDR2 SVGAGI. The CDR3 sequence is 13 residues long.

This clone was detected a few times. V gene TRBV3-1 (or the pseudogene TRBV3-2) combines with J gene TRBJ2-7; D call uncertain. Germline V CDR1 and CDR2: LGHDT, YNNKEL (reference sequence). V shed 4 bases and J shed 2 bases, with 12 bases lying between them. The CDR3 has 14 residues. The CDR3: CASSLWATPYEQYF. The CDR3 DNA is TGTGCCAGCAGCCTTTGGGCAACCCCCTACGAGCAGTACTTC.

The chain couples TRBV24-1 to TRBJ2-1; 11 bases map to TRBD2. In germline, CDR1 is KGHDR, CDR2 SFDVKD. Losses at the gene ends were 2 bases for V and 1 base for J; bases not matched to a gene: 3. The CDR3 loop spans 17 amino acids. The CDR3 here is CATSDSTSGRSYNEQFF. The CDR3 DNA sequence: TGTGCCACCAGTGATTCCACTAGCGGGAGATCCTACAATGAGCAGTTCTTC.

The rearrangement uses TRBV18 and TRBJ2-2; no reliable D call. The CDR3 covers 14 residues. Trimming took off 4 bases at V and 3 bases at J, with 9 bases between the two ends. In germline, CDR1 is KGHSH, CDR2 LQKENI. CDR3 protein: CASSQSRDTGELFF. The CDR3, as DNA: TGTGCCAGCTCACAATCCCGTGACACCGGGGAGCTGTTTTTT. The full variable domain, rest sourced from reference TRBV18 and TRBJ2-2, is NAGVMQNPRHLVRRRGQEARLRCSPMKGHSHVYWYRQLPEEGLKFMVYLQKENIIDESGMPKERFSAEFPKEGPSILRIQQVVRGDSAAYFCASSQSRDTGELFFGEGSRLTVL.

CDR3 loop: CASSGQRARTDTQYF. The CDR3 coding sequence is TGTGCCAGTAGCGGGCAGCGGGCCCGCACAGATACGCAGTATTTT. The gene calls are TRBV19 and TRBJ2-3; possibly TRBD2 for D (6 bases). V lost 6 bases, J lost 1 base, and 14 bases lay in between. The germline CDR1 and CDR2 sequences are LNHDA and SQIVND (reference sequence). The CDR3 sequence is 15 residues long. Using reference TRBV19 and TRBJ2-3 for the parts outside the CDR3, the full variable domain is DGGITQSPKYLFRKEGQNVTLSCEQNLNHDAMYWYRQDPGQGLRLIYYSQIVNDFQKGDIAEGYSVSREKKESFPLTVTSAQKNPTAFYLCASSGQRARTDTQYFGPGTRLTVL.

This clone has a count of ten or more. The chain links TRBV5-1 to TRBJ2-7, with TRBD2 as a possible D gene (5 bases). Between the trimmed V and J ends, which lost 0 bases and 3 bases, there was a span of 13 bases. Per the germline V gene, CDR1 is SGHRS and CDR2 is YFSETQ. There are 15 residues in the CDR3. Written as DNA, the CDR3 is TGCGCCAGCAGCTTGGTGGCGGGCCGCCTCTACGAGCAGTACTTC. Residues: CASSLVAGRLYEQYF.

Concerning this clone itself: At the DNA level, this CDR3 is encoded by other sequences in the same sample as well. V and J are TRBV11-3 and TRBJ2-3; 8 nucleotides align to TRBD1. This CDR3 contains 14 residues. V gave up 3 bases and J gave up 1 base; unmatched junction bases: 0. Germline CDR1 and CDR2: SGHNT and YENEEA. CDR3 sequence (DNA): TGTGCCAGCAGCTTGGGACAGGGCACAGATACGCAGTATTTT. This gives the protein CASSLGQGTDTQYF.

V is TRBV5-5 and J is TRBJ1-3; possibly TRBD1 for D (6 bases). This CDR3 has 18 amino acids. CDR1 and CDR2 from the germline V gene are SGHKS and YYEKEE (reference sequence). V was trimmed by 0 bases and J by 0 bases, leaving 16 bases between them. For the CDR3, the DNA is TGTGCCAGCAGCTTGGAGGAGCGGGGGGCGCACTCTGGAAACACCATATATTTT. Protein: CASSLEERGAHSGNTIYF.

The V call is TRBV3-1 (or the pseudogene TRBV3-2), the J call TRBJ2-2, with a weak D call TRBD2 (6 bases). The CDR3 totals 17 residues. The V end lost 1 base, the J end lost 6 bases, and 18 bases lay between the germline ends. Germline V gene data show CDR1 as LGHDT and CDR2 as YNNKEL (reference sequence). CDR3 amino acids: CASSQAVGGSLSGELFF. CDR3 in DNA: TGTGCCAGCAGCCAAGCGGTCGGAGGGTCGTTATCCGGGGAGCTGTTTTTT.

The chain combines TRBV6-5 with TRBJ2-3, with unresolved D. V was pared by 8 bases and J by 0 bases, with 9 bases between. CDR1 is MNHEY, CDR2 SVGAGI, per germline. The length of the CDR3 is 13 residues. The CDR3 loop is CASEGESTDTQYF. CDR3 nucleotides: TGTGCCAGCGAAGGAGAGAGCACAGATACGCAGTATTTT.

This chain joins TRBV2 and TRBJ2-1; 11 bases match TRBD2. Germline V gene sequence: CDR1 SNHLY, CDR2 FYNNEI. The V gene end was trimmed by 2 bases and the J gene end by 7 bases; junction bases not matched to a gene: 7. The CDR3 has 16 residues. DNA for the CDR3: TGTGCCAGCAGTGAATGGTTAGCGGGGGGGCGGAATGAGCAGTTCTTC. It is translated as CASSEWLAGGRNEQFF.

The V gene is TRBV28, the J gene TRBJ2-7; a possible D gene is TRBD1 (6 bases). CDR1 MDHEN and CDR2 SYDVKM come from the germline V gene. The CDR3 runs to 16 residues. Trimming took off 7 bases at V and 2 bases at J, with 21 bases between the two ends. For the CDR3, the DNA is TGTGCCAGCACCGCCGGGCGGTGGGACACAGCCTACGAGCAGTACTTC. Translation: CASTAGRWDTAYEQYF.